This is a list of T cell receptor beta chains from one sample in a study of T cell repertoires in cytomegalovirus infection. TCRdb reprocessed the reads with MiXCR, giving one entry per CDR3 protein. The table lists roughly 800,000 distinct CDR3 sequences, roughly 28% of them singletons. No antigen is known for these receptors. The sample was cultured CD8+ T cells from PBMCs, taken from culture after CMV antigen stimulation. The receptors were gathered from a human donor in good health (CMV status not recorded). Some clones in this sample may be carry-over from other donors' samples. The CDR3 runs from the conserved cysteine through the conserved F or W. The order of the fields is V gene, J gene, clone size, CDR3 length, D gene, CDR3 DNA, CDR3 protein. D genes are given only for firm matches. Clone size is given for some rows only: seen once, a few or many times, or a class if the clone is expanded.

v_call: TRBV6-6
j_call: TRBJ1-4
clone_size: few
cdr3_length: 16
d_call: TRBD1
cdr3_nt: TGTGCCAGCAGTTACACCCCGACAGGGGCTAATGAAAAACTGTTTTTT
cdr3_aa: CASSYTPTGANEKLFF

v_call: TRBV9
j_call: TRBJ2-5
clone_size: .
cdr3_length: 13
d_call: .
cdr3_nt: TGTGCCAGCAGCGGAGGGATCGCGGAGACCCAGTACTTC
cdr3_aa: CASSGGIAETQYF

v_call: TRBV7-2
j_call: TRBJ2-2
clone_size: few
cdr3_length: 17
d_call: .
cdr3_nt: TGTGCCAGCAGCCCGTGGGGCAGACAGACGAACACCGGGGAGCTGTTTTTT
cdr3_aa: CASSPWGRQTNTGELFF

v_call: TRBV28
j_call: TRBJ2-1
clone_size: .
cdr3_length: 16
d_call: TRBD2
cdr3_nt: TGTGCCAGCAGTTTATGGGGACTAGCGGGGGGGAATGAGCAGTTCTTC
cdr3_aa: CASSLWGLAGGNEQFF

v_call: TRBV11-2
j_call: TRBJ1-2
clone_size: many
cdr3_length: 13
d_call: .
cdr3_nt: TGTGCCAGCAGCCTTGGGGGTCCCTATGGCTACACCTTC
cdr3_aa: CASSLGGPYGYTF

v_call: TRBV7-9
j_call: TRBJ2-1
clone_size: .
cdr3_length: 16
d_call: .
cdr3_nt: TGTGCCAGCTTTATCGATACGGGACACCCATACAATGAGCAGTTCTTC
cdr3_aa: CASFIDTGHPYNEQFF

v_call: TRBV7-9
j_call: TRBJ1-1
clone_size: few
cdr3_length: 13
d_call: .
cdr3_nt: TGTGCCAGCAGCGGCAATGAGAACACTGAAGCTTTCTTT
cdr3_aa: CASSGNENTEAFF

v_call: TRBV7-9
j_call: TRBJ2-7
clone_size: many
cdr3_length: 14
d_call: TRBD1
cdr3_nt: TGTGCCAGCAGCTTTCGGGACAGGTCCTACGAGCAGTACTTC
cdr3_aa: CASSFRDRSYEQYF

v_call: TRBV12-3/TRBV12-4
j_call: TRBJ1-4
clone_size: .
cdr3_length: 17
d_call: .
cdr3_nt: TGTGCCAGCAGTCCCTTCAGCGGACCGCGCGGGAATGAAAAACTGTTTTTT
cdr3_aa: CASSPFSGPRGNEKLFF

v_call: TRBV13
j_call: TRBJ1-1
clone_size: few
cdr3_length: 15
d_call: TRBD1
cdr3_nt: TGTGCCAGCAGCCCGCCGGGACAGGGAGAAACTGAAGCTTTCTTT
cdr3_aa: CASSPPGQGETEAFF

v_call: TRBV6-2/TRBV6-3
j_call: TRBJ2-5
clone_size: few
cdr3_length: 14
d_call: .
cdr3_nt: TGTGCCAGCAGTTACAGGTCCAACCAAGAGACCCAGTACTTC
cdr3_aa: CASSYRSNQETQYF

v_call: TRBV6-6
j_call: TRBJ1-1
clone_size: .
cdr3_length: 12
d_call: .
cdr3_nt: TGTGCCAGCAGTTGGAACCGGCCTGAAGCTTTCTTT
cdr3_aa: CASSWNRPEAFF

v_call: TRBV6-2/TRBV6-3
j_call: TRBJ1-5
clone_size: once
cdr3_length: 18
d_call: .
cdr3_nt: TGTGCCAGCAGGACCTCAGGGAGCGTTCAGTATGGAGATCAGCCCCAGCATTTT
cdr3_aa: CASRTSGSVQYGDQPQHF

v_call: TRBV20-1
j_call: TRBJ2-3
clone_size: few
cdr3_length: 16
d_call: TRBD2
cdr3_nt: TGCAGTGCTGCTCACGCTAGCGGGGGGGGTGGAGATACGCAGTATTTT
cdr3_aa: CSAAHASGGGGDTQYF